These 28 T cell receptor beta chains share one sample of origin, sequenced in a study of T cell clonality in common variable immunodeficiency. Method: immunoSEQ multiplex PCR; TCRdb's copy keeps in-frame clones and lacks some. This repertoire holds around 45,000 clones, and none appear only once. Sample: peripheral blood mononuclear cells. These receptors were collected from a person aged 18 to 70 in good health.

At least ten counts were recorded for this clone. The read terminates 3 residues before the CDR3 end, so the remaining end is supplied by the germline J gene. The chain carries TRBV20-1 and TRBJ2-7; 9 bases agree with TRBD1. The length of the CDR3 is 17 residues. Germline V lookup: CDR1 DFQATT, CDR2 SNEGSKA (reference sequence). J gave up 3 bases and V 4 bases, and 16 bases lay outside the gene matches. CDR3 DNA, as far as it was read: TGCAGTGCTAAACGGGGGACAGGGAAGCTATCTTTCTACGAG. Its translation: CSAKRGTGKLSFYE. The whole CDR3 is CSAKRGTGKLSFYEQYF.

This clone was counted ten times or more. From the germline J gene comes the end of the CDR3, since the read stops 3 residues before it. This chain connects TRBV19 to TRBJ2-3, with a tentative D call TRBD1 (5 bases). This CDR3 is 14 amino acids long. CDR1 LNHDA and CDR2 SQIVND come from the germline V gene (reference sequence). V was shortened by 7 bases and J by 2 bases, with 13 bases between the two germline ends. CDR3 in amino acids: CASTPDSVTDTQYF. CDR3 DNA, as far as it was read: TGTGCCAGTACCCCCGACAGTGTCACAGATACG.

This clone has at least ten counts. The CDR3 end falls 3 residues outside the read, so it is completed with the germline J gene. J is TRBJ2-7 and V is TRBV5-1; possibly TRBD1 for D (5 bases). V was cut by 0 bases and J by 3 bases, with 7 bases left in between. The CDR3 runs 13 residues. Germline CDR1 and CDR2: SGHRS and YFSETQ. The sequenced part of the CDR3 DNA is TGCGCCAGCAGCTTGGGACAGAGCTACGAG. As protein: CASSLGQSYE. The whole CDR3 reads CASSLGQSYEQYF.

This clone was observed at least ten times. The CDR3 is cut off 3 residues early in the read; its end comes from the germline J gene. In the same sample, other DNA sequences code for this CDR3. The genes are TRBV4-2 and TRBJ2-5; no clear D gene. With 0 bases removed from V and 0 bases from J, the gap between germline ends came to 5 bases. The CDR3 contains 14 residues. Per the germline V gene, CDR1 is LGHNA and CDR2 is YNFKEQ. CDR3 DNA (partial): TGTGCCAGCAGCCAAGACCGGTACCAAGAGACC. This gives the protein CASSQDRYQET. The complete CDR3 protein is CASSQDRYQETQYF.

This clone was recorded at least ten times. The DNA ends 3 residues before the CDR3 does, and the rest of the CDR3 is filled in from the germline J gene. The rearrangement joins TRBV5-1 to TRBJ2-1, with D tentatively TRBD2 (5 bases). The CDR3 loop spans 14 amino acids. Germline lookup yields CDR1 SGHRS and CDR2 YFSETQ. V lost 2 bases, J lost 6 bases, and 12 bases lay in between. The sequenced part of the CDR3 DNA is TGCGCCAGCAGCTTCGGTATTCGGGGCAATGAG. As protein: CASSFGIRGNE. The whole CDR3 sequence reads CASSFGIRGNEQFF.

This clone was observed many times. Incomplete CDR3 DNA: TGCGCCAGCAGCCAAGAATATCCCTACGAG. Translation gives CASSQEYPYE. The entire CDR3 is CASSQEYPYEQYF. The chain has TRBV4-1 and TRBJ2-7; D ambiguous. The read falls 3 residues short of the CDR3 end, and the missing part is taken from the germline J gene. This CDR3 comprises 13 residues. The V end lost 0 bases, the J end lost 2 bases, and 5 bases lay between the germline ends. Germline assignment: CDR1 MGHRA and CDR2 YSYEKL.

This clone has at least ten counts. Read coverage stops 3 residues before the CDR3 terminus; the germline J gene supplies the remainder. The chain employs TRBV19 and TRBJ2-5; possible D gene TRBD2, 6 bases. The CDR3 sequence is 16 residues long. Trimming shortened V by 3 bases and J by 1 base, and 15 bases separated the two germline ends. CDR1 and CDR2 from the germline V gene are LNHDA and SQIVND (reference sequence). CDR3 region: CASSIGWRGLQETQYF. The sequenced CDR3 bases are TGTGCCAGTAGTATCGGGTGGAGGGGACTCCAAGAGACC.

This clone was detected many times. The CDR3 goes on 3 residues after the read ends, and that part is filled in from the germline J gene. The chain employs TRBV16 and TRBJ2-7, with 11 bases matching TRBD1. After removal of 2 bases from V and 4 bases from J, the junction contained 4 bases not matched to a gene. There are 15 residues in the CDR3. Germline CDR1 is KGHSY and CDR2 is FQNENV. CDR3 protein: CASSQGQGAGYEQYF. The DNA read from the CDR3 is TGTGCCAGCAGCCAAGGACAGGGGGCAGGGTACGAG.

There are many counts of this clone. Read data end 3 residues before the CDR3 end; the end is taken from the germline J gene. This chain links TRBV5-1 with TRBJ1-5, with 7 bases lining up with TRBD1. With 4 bases clipped from V and 3 bases from J, the junction kept 4 bases outside the gene matches. The germline CDR1 and CDR2 sequences are SGHRS and YFSETQ. The CDR3 sequence is 14 residues long. This CDR3 is CASSPTGINQPQHF. The DNA read from the CDR3 is TGCGCCAGCAGCCCGACAGGGATCAATCAGCCC.

This clone was observed many times. The read terminates 3 residues before the CDR3 end, so the remaining end is supplied by the germline J gene. This chain links TRBV5-1 with TRBJ2-3; 9 bases fit TRBD2. CDR1 is SGHRS, CDR2 YFSETQ, per germline. V lost 4 bases, J lost 2 bases, and 11 bases stayed unmatched. The CDR3 length is 17 residues. The DNA read from the CDR3 is TGCGCCAGCAGCCCCGTACCCCTAGCGGGAAACACAGATACG. Translating gives CASSPVPLAGNTDT. The CDR3, in full, reads CASSPVPLAGNTDTQYF.

This clone was recorded at least ten times. The DNA ends 3 residues before the CDR3 does, and the rest of the CDR3 is filled in from the germline J gene. The sample contains more than one DNA sequence encoding this CDR3. The chain combines TRBV30 with TRBJ1-5; maybe TRBD1 (5 bases). With 1 base removed from V and 7 bases from J, the gap between germline ends came to 11 bases. This CDR3 has 13 residues. The germline gives CDR1 GTSNPN, CDR2 SVGIG (reference sequence). The CDR3 bases that were read are TGTGCCTGGAGTGGGCAGGGAGGGCAGCCC. This encodes CAWSGQGGQP. The entire CDR3 protein is CAWSGQGGQPQHF.

This clone appeared many times. The CDR3: CSARDHTGHSNQPQHF. CDR3 bases read: TGCAGTGCTAGAGATCATACAGGGCATAGCAATCAGCCC. The rearrangement uses TRBV20-1 and TRBJ1-5; D is possibly TRBD1 (6 bases). The missing CDR3 end, 3 residues past where the read stops, is filled in from the germline J gene. Trimming left V 0 bases short and J 0 bases short, with 12 bases between. The CDR3 covers 16 residues. Germline V gene lookup returns CDR1 DFQATT and CDR2 SNEGSKA (reference sequence).

This clone was seen repeatedly, ten times or more. Sequencing ends 3 residues short of the CDR3 end; the germline J gene provides the rest. This chain joins TRBV20-1 and TRBJ2-1; 9 bases match TRBD2. The length of the CDR3 is 14 residues. CDR1 and CDR2 from the germline V gene are DFQATT and SNEGSKA (reference sequence). The V segment lost 6 bases and the J segment 6 bases; nucleotides outside the gene matches: 9. The part of the CDR3 DNA that was read is TGCAGTGCCCCACTAGCGGGTCGGCTCAATGAG. Translating it yields CSAPLAGRLNE. The whole CDR3 sequence reads CSAPLAGRLNEQFF.

Ten or more counts support this clone. The CDR3 goes on 3 residues after the read ends, and that part is filled in from the germline J gene. The chain recombines TRBV7-9 with TRBJ1-1; no clear D. Trimming left V 2 bases short and J 1 base short, with 5 bases between. The CDR3 is 13 amino acids. In germline, CDR1 is SEHNR, CDR2 FQNEAQ (reference sequence). The CDR3 loop is CASSLTENTEAFF. Incomplete CDR3 DNA: TGTGCCAGCAGCTTAACAGAGAACACTGAA.

This clone was counted many times. The read ends 3 residues shy of where the CDR3 ends; the end is completed using the germline J gene. The chain recombines TRBV7-6 with TRBJ2-7; 9 nucleotides match TRBD1. CDR1 SGHVS and CDR2 FNYEAQ come from the germline V gene. J was trimmed by 3 bases and V by 5 bases; bases with no gene match: 5. This CDR3 is built from 14 residues. CDR3 DNA, as far as it was read: TGTGCCAGCAGCCACGGACAGGGGAACTACGAG. This gives the protein CASSHGQGNYE. In full, the CDR3 is CASSHGQGNYEQYF.

This clone was recorded a few times. The CDR3 is cut off 3 residues early in the read; its end comes from the germline J gene. The chain carries TRBV11-2 and TRBJ2-1; tentatively, D is TRBD1 (6 bases). Deletions cut 0 bases from V and 1 base from J, with 7 bases between. Germline V gives CDR1 SGHAT, CDR2 FQNNGV. This CDR3 spans 15 amino acids. The sequenced part of the CDR3 DNA is TGTGCCAGCAGCTTAGATACAGGGTCCTACAATGAG. Translated: CASSLDTGSYNE. The entire CDR3 sequence reads CASSLDTGSYNEQFF.

This clone was seen many times. The read falls 3 residues short of the CDR3 end, and the missing part is taken from the germline J gene. This chain joins TRBV20-1 and TRBJ1-6; no reliable D call. With 6 bases removed from V and 1 base from J, the gap between germline ends came to 13 bases. Germline V gene data show CDR1 as DFQATT and CDR2 as SNEGSKA (reference sequence). The CDR3 has 15 amino acids. CDR3 loop: CSAAEGRSYNSPLHF. The covered CDR3 bases are TGCAGTGCCGCCGAGGGCCGGTCCTATAATTCACCC.

This clone was seen more than once but under ten times. The CDR3 is cut off 3 residues early in the read; its end comes from the germline J gene. V and J are TRBV18 and TRBJ2-5, with TRBD2 identical over 11 bases. The junction had 5 bases not matched to a gene; V was cut back by 3 bases and J by 5 bases. The CDR3 contains 15 residues. Per the germline V gene, CDR1 is KGHSH and CDR2 is LQKENI. Incomplete CDR3 DNA: TGTGCCAGCTCACCGACTAGCGGGATAGGGGAGACC. This sequence encodes CASSPTSGIGET. Given in full, the CDR3 is CASSPTSGIGETQYF.

This clone came up many times. The DNA ends 3 residues before the CDR3 does, and the rest of the CDR3 is filled in from the germline J gene. The chain links TRBV12-3 or TRBV12-4 to TRBJ2-3, with a weak D call TRBD2 (5 bases). The CDR3 is 12 residues long. Trimming removed 7 bases at V and 6 bases at J, with 11 bases between. CDR3 DNA, as far as it was read: TGTGCCAGCACCCCTCGGGGTGATACG. It is translated as CASTPRGDT. The full CDR3 protein reads CASTPRGDTQYF.

A remark on this clone: From the germline J gene comes the end of the CDR3, since the read stops 3 residues before it. The V call is TRBV6-1, the J call TRBJ2-4, with TRBD1 identical over 8 bases. CDR3 size: 15 residues. CDR1 is MNHNS, CDR2 SASEGT, per germline. Here the CDR3 reads CASSASTGVSYGQYF. The CDR3 bases that were read are TGTGCCAGCAGTGCCTCGACAGGGGTCTCCTATGGT.

Worth noting for this clone: Read coverage stops 3 residues before the CDR3 terminus; the germline J gene supplies the remainder. The chain couples TRBV7-9 to TRBJ1-2; D not resolved. This CDR3 contains 15 residues. CDR1 and CDR2 (germline): SEHNR, FQNEAQ (reference sequence). Trimming stripped 1 base from V and 3 bases from J, with 12 bases between. The sequenced CDR3 bases are TGTGCCAGCAGCTTAGGGCAGGCGCGCTACTATGGC. Translation gives CASSLGQARYYG. The whole CDR3 protein is CASSLGQARYYGYTF.

This clone was seen a handful of times. The read comes to an end 3 residues before the CDR3 does, leaving the germline J gene to fill in the end. The gene calls are TRBV25-1 and TRBJ1-1; D is unresolved. Germline CDR1 MGHDK, CDR2 SYGVNS. V lost 8 bases and J lost 1, with 5 bases in between. The CDR3 runs 11 residues. The CDR3 sequence: CASSRNTEAFF. The DNA read from the CDR3 is TGTGCCAGCTCTCGGAACACTGAA.

This clone showed up many times. From the germline J gene comes the end of the CDR3, since the read stops 3 residues before it. The chain has TRBV5-1 and TRBJ2-1, with 10 bases aligning to TRBD2. Germline lookup yields CDR1 SGHRS and CDR2 YFSETQ. CDR3 size: 18 residues. The V gene end was trimmed by 0 bases and the J gene end by 2 bases; junction bases not matched to a gene: 8. CDR3 DNA, as far as it was read: TGCGCCAGCAGCTTGGCCAGAGGACTAGCGGCACCCTACAATGAG. Encoded protein: CASSLARGLAAPYNE. The whole CDR3 reads CASSLARGLAAPYNEQFF.

This clone was counted ten times or more. The read ends 3 residues early relative to the CDR3; the germline J gene fills the gap. V is TRBV5-6 and J is TRBJ1-2; D call uncertain. CDR1 is SGHDT and CDR2 is YYEEEE in the germline V gene. V was shortened by 0 bases and J by 7 bases, with 13 bases between the two germline ends. The CDR3 has 14 amino acids. CDR3 DNA (partial): TGTGCCAGCAGCTTGGCCCAGGTGAAGACTGGC. Residues: CASSLAQVKTG. Given in full, the CDR3 is CASSLAQVKTGYTF.

At least ten counts were recorded for this clone. Coverage ceases 3 residues before the CDR3 finishes, and the germline J gene fills in the end. The chain uses TRBV18 and TRBJ2-7; D ambiguous. Germline lookup yields CDR1 KGHSH and CDR2 LQKENI. V was trimmed by 1 base and J by 0 bases, leaving 10 bases between them. The CDR3 is made up of 15 amino acids. Partial CDR3 DNA: TGTGCCAGCTCACCACGGGCAGAGACCTCCTACGAG. Its translation: CASSPRAETSYE. The whole CDR3 region reads CASSPRAETSYEQYF.

This clone was seen at least ten times. The read ends 3 residues shy of where the CDR3 ends; the end is completed using the germline J gene. The chain combines TRBV30 with TRBJ2-2; 7 positions agree with TRBD1. From germline, CDR1 is GTSNPN and CDR2 SVGIG (reference sequence). This CDR3 comprises 13 residues. J gave up 6 bases and V 3 bases, and 4 bases lay outside the gene matches. CDR3 bases read: TGTGCCTGGAGCCCAGGGGGTCCCGGGGAG. This encodes CAWSPGGPGE. The whole CDR3 sequence reads CAWSPGGPGELFF.

This clone appeared many times. The CDR3 end falls 3 residues outside the read, so it is completed with the germline J gene. V and J are TRBV2 and TRBJ2-5, with 7 positions matching TRBD2. Losses at the gene ends were 6 bases for V and 4 bases for J; bases not matched to a gene: 5. The CDR3 spans 13 residues. Looked up from germline, CDR1 is SNHLY and CDR2 is FYNNEI. This CDR3 reads CASSRTRSETQYF. Partial CDR3 DNA: TGTGCCAGCAGCAGGACTAGATCAGAGACC.

As concerns this clone: Relative to the germline gene, one junction end is altered; a read error may explain this. Read data end 3 residues before the CDR3 end; the end is taken from the germline J gene. This sequence joins TRBV7-7 and TRBJ1-1, with TRBD1 matching over 10 bases. The CDR3 contains 13 residues. The germline gives CDR1 SSHAT, CDR2 FNYEAQ (reference sequence). CDR3: CASSLGQGAEAFF. The CDR3 DNA, read in part, is TGTGCTAGCAGCTTAGGACAGGGGGCTGAA.